The sequence of this T cell receptor beta chain was determined in a study of T cells after posttransplantation cyclophosphamide. The naive gate required viable CD3+CD4+ or CD3+CD8+ cells with CCR7+CD45RA+CD45RO-CD95-CD27+CD28+ phenotype. Germline V lookup: CDR1 SGHVS, CDR2 FNYEAQ. V trimming: 2 bases; J trimming: 6 bases; junction bases outside the gene matches: 7. CDR3 length equals 15 residues. The protocol was immunoSEQ multiplex PCR, while the TCRdb copy is restricted to in-frame clones and leaves out a portion. The sample consists of about 20,000 clones, 97% of them appearing once. This sequence originates from a middle-aged man in good health, CMV-negative, and a related stem cell transplant donor. The sequenced material came from naive CD4+ T cells sorted from PBMCs. V and J are TRBV7-6 and TRBJ2-1, with TRBD1 matching over 7 bases. This CDR3 is CASSLRPGGSNEQFF. CDR3 coding DNA: TGTGCCAGCAGCTTAAGGCCAGGGGGTTCCAATGAGCAGTTCTTC.